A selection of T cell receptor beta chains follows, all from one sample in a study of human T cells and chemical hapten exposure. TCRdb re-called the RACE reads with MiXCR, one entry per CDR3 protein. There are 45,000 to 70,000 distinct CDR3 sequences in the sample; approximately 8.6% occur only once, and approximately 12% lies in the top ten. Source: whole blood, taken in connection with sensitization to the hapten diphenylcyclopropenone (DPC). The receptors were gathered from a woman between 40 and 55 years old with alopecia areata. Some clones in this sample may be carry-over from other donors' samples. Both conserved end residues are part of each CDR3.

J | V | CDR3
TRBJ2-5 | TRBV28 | CASSSWTSLQETQYF
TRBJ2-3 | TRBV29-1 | CSVKVTAYTDTQYF
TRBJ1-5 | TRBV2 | CASSEWGQGFDQPQHF
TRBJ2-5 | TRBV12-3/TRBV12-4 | CASRPGLGDETQYF
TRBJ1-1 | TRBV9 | CASSVVDSQAFGNTEAFF
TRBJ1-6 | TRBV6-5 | CASSYDQGANSPLHF
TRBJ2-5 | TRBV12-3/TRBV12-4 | CASSSPNQETQYF
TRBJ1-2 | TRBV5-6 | CASSPTGLQGTF
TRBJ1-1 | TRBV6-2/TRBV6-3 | CASRSQGANTEAFF
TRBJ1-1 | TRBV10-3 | CAISATEGMNTEAFF
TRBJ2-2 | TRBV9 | CASSVGISQSTGELFF
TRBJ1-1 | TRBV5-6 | CASSLGTDEAFF
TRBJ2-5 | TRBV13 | CASSPGRDLRMETQYF
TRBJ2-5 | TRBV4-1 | CASSHRRGTGILQETQYF
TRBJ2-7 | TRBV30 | CAWGQGDEQYF
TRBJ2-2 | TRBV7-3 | CASSTQQGLGGELFF
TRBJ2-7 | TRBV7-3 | CASSLTTGEQYF
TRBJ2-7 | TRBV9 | CASSVDGDGQYF
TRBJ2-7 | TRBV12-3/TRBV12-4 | CASSLKGSYEQYF
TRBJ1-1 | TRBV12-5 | CASGLGMNTEAFF
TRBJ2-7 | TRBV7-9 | CASSLAAGQGDHEQYF
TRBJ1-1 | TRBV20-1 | CSARAVTAARGAFF
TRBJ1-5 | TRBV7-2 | CASSLVTVWGASQPQHF
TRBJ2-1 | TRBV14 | CASSHFSREGNEQFF
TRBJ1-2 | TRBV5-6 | CASSWGKGYTF
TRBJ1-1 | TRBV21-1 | CASSKVPGDPVTEAFF
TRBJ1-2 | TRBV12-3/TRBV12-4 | CASSFGGSGYTF
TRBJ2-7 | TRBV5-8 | CASSLAHPTQRNPYEQYF
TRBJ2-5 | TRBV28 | CASSSPAYQETQYF
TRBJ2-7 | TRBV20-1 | CSARGRRGSEQYF
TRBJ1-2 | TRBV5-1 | CASRLTGGASYGYTF
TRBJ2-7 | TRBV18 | CASSPGGTSRGEQYF
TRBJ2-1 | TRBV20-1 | CSALGDWLEQFF
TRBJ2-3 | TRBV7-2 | CASSSASGGPTDTQYF
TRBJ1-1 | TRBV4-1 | CASSPSRTEAFF
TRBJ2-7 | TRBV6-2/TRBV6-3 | CASSYPTREQYF
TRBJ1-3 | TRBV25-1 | CASRTGGSGNTIYF
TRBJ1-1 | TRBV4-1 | CASSQVGMNTEAFF
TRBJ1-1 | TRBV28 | CASSPPRWKAFF
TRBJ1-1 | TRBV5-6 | CASSLTTNDRSPEAFF